This TCR beta chain was documented in a study of blood T cell repertoires in COVID-19. The assay was immunoSEQ multiplex PCR, and TCRdb's table has in-frame clones only and misses some. The sample lists 60,000 to 95,000 clones; around 72% were seen once. This CDR3 has 18 amino acids. Trimming took 4 bases from V and 0 from J; bases not matched to a gene: 7. In germline, CDR1 is LGHNA, CDR2 YSLEER. The sample taken for sequencing was peripheral blood. V usage is TRBV4-3 and J usage is TRBJ2-5; TRBD2 matches at 14 bases. This TCR was sampled from a human donor with acute or convalescent COVID-19. The donor label of this sample is uncertain. CDR3: CASSPGTSGRPYQETQYF. CDR3 coding DNA: TGCGCCAGCAGCCCAGGGACTAGCGGGAGACCATACCAAGAGACCCAGTACTTC.